The T cell receptor (beta chain) described here comes from a study of blood T cell repertoires in COVID-19. The overall study: Samples of COVID-19 (acute and convalescent) were obtained from the United States, Italy and Spain. T cells, B-cell-depleted T cells, or PBMCs provided the cDNA or gDNA that served as material.

Germline V lookup: CDR1 SQVTM, CDR2 ANQGSEA. CDR3 length: 15 amino acids. The V and J ends lost 4 bases and 5 bases, in that order; junction bases with no gene match: 8. How the authors handled the data: Researchers report that nucleated cell counts were estimated from reference gene primer amplification. Sequencing used immunoSEQ multiplex PCR; TCRdb keeps in-frame clones, though not all of them. V and J calls and clone size are those listed in that table; D and trimming were worked out from the DNA. The sample includes 120,000 or so clones, about 84% seen only once; the top ten take 3.9%. This chain links TRBV29-1 with TRBJ2-5; 12 bases align to TRBD1. The source of this sequence is a man aged 55 to 70 with acute or convalescent COVID-19. The sequencing input was peripheral blood. The CDR3 reads CSVGGGTGGTETQYF. CDR3 bases: TGCAGCGTTGGCGGTGGGACAGGGGGCACGGAGACCCAGTACTTC.